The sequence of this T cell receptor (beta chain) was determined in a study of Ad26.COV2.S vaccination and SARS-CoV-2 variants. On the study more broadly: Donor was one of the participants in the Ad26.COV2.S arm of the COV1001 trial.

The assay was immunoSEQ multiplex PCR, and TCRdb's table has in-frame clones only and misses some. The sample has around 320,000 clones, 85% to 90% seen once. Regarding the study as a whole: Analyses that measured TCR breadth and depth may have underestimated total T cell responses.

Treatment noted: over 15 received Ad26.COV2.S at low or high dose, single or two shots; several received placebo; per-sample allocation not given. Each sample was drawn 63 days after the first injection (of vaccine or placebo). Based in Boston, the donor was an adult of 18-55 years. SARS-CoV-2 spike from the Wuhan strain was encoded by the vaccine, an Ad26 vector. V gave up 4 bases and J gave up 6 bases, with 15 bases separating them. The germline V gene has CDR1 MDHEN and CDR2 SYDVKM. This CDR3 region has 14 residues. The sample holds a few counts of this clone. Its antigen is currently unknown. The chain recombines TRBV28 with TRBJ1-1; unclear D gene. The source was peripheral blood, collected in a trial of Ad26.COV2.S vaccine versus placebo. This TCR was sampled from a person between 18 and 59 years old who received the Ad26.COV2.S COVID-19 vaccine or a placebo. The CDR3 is CASSSARLSAEAFF. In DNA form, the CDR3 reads TGTGCCAGCAGTTCAGCCAGGCTGTCCGCTGAAGCTTTCTTT.